One T cell receptor beta chain is described in this entry. Its antigen is unknown. Library method: the immunoSEQ multiplex PCR assay. For the multiplex PCR, a mixture combining 60 forward primers for TCR Vbeta segments and 13 reverse primers for TCR Jbeta segments was used. A multiplex PCR assay on genomic DNA amplified the CDR3 region of rearranged TCR beta genes. Amplified TCR beta libraries were sequenced as 87-base-pair reads on the Illumina HiSeq System. Regarding the original processing steps: In a later analysis, tens of millions of unique TCR beta chains were counted across the roughly 670 repertoires, and around 10 million of these chains were shared by at least two donors. To remove PCR and sequencing errors, raw reads were error-corrected and collapsed into unique sequences using a nearest-neighbor algorithm that merged closely related sequences. Alignment of CDR3 sequences to IMGT reference sequences was used to assign V, D and J gene segments. For a sequence to be retained, a match of at least six nucleotides was required to both a V gene segment and a J gene segment. Rearrangements were called productive when the CDR3 lacked stop codons and stayed in frame with V and J; all others were non-productive. Following IMGT convention, CDR3 was defined as the stretch from the second conserved V-encoded cysteine to the conserved J-encoded phenylalanine. In an earlier analysis of more than 550 of the donors, sequences lacking an unambiguous match to a single V gene segment were excluded. An earlier analysis of just under 600 of the donors called V segments functional above 56.7% productive rearrangements and segregating when the between-donor standard deviation exceeded 5%. A statistical classification framework was built for diagnosing cytomegalovirus status from the catalog of TCR beta chain sequences. V and J gene assignment, in a later analysis, came from comparing TCR nucleotide sequences with IMGT/GENE-DB human TR gene sequences. In a later analysis, CDR3 sequences and most-parsimonious VDJ recombination scenarios were assigned using the TCRdist pipeline. A later analysis defined each TCR beta chain by its CDR3 amino acid sequence plus V-gene family, and excluded reads lacking a unique V-gene family. A later analysis removed 592 highly shared, low-generation-probability nucleotide sequences to deal with suspected cross-contamination and a sequencing artifact. For each public chain, a later analysis derived a clonal expansion index from normalized ranks of inferred template counts within each repertoire. In a later analysis, generation probabilities were computed using a VDJ recombination model fitted to out-of-frame rearrangements, and the results were checked against IGoR. In a later analysis, TCR-TCR, TCR-HLA and TCR-CMV co-occurrence was scored with hypergeometric tests, and a repertoire-size bias correction was applied to TCR pairs. In a later analysis, false discovery rates were estimated by permuting HLA or CMV assignments 20 times. In a later analysis, co-occurring TCRs were grouped using DBSCAN, and TCRdist sequence similarity was added for clustering within HLA-allele-positive subsets. Co-occurrence clustering excluded repertoires with fewer than 30,000 or more than 120,000 public chains, plus five with anomalous nucleotide sharing. The clones in this table, taken by TCRdb from immuneACCESS, are in-frame only. Not every clone is retained; where verified, under half of the shortfall comes from an unresolved V gene, and the cause of the rest is unknown. V, J and clone size reflect that table, while D and trimming were determined from the DNA. The sample's table covers 65,000 to 95,000 clones. The ten largest clonotypes hold about 4.6% of the sample.

The record originates from a study of cytomegalovirus exposure and HLA in healthy donors (dated by TCRdb to the late 2010s). Regarding the complete study: In an earlier analysis of approximately 500 of the donors, 250 to 350 Gb of sequence data and some 100 million unique TCR beta sequences from roughly 190 million T cells were reported. The study combined high-throughput TCR immunosequencing, statistical association of individual TCRs with disease status, and machine learning to predict cytomegalovirus infection status. Among the approximately 430 genotyped donors, 75% to 90% belonged to the genetic ancestry cluster associated with self-reported Caucasian donors. All discovery cohort repertoires had been generated using a single sequencing platform. Because of strong linkage in the cohort, five DR-DQ haplotypes were treated as single units for association and clustering. The later analysis used no new phenotypic data to find candidate immune exposures, relying instead on TCR beta sequences and their occurrence across donors. A later analysis re-examined previously published TCR beta repertoires from more than 650 donors and added high-resolution HLA genotyping to investigate patterns of TCR occurrence. Genome-wide SNP genotypes for about three fifths of the roughly 670 donors were used in a later genetic analysis, which treated that subset as a discovery cohort. The study aimed to test whether cataloging public T cell receptors could reveal signatures of past pathogen exposure. The number of donors typed differed by locus, with roughly 620-630 for A, B, C, DRB1 and DQB1, 522 for DQA1, 600 to 610 for DPA1, and under 490 for DPB1. The study used immunosequencing to profile the T cell repertoires of several hundred subjects and linked those repertoires to cytomegalovirus serostatus. HLA typing covered class I and class II loci at four-digit resolution. Across 398 genotyped donors of the cohort, an average of roughly 250,000 unique TCR beta nucleotide sequences per donor were sequenced, and approximately 17% of those sequences were non-productive. Donor age, sex, ethnicity and CMV serostatus were compiled together with the repertoire data. An early release covering just under 650 HLA-typed donors comprised roughly 300 gigabases of sequencing data and approximately 85 million unique TCR sequences. An earlier analysis of fewer than 700 of the donors applied high-throughput TCR beta sequencing to assess whether each TCR beta V gene segment acted as functional or pseudogenic. Along with the approximately 700-subject first cohort, a separate validation cohort of over 90 different subjects was used. Results the study describes overall, beyond this receptor: Immune exposure information for the cohort was limited to CMV serostatus. The sequencing pipeline was judged likely to have produced a cluster of highly shared sequence variants as a technical artifact. Roughly uniform sequencing depth across donors was assumed in presence/absence analyses, although this assumption may not hold. When HLA alleles, especially DR and DQ, strongly co-occurred, TCR associations were difficult to assign to individual alleles. Because counts were too low, about 15 rarely observed V segments, including chromosome 9 orphons, were left out of the earlier analysis of roughly 600 of the donors. Because HLA typing was missing for some donors at each locus, association tests included only the typed subset. Three of the identified cytomegalovirus-associated TCR beta chains were confirmed in vitro to be specific for cytomegalovirus antigens. An association between a missense DCLRE1C variant and V-gene and J-gene trimming of TCR beta chains was found in a later genetic analysis and replicated in an independent cohort. A later analysis found that most CMV-associated TCR beta chains appeared HLA-restricted, with HLA associations seemingly driven largely by CMV exposure. A later analysis associated 15,000 to 20,000 TCR beta sequences with specific HLA alleles at a false discovery rate of 0.05. The authors suggested that the approach could potentially be generalized to other disease states and immunological phenotypes. In an earlier analysis of approximately 600 of the donors, most TCR beta V segments were observed in productive rearrangements about 87% or about 30% of the time, broadly matching IMGT annotations. Compared with equally common non-associated chains, HLA-associated TCR beta chains in a later analysis were more clonally expanded and had lower generation probabilities. A further reported finding was that TCR beta sequences accurately predicted the HLA-A and HLA-B alleles for most subjects in the first cohort. In a later analysis, several top co-occurrence clusters were reported to appear linked to parvovirus B19, influenza, CMV and Epstein-Barr virus. The study gave a list of around 170 TCR beta chains associated with cytomegalovirus. Across donors, most TCR sequences were observed very rarely, whereas some public TCRs were present in many individuals. The classifier was reported to diagnose cytomegalovirus status with high specificity and sensitivity in both the original cohort and the validation cohort. Correlated functional status among segregating V segments might reflect linkage disequilibrium, but an unknown experimental factor could not be ruled out. In this cohort, only TCR beta chains were sequenced, and detectable features were limited by the absence of alpha or paired-chain data. According to a later genetic analysis, donors in an Asian-associated ancestry cluster had fewer N-insertions in productive TCRs than the approximately 650-donor mean. In a later analysis, TCR association rates were found to vary across HLA loci, with the most associated TCRs seen for DRB1 alleles and the fewest for HLA-C alleles. Because the 87-base-pair reads could not distinguish some IMGT-functional V segments, including TRBV6-2 and TRBV6-3, those segments were excluded.

The cohort comprised 710 or so healthy bone marrow donors. All cohort members were sampled while nominally healthy, although unrecorded immune exposures were likely present. The donor tested CMV seronegative and was one of the 352 seronegative cohort members. A peripheral blood sample was collected from each donor, and TCR beta sequencing was performed on peripheral blood mononuclear cells. Genomic DNA extraction from the blood cell samples was performed with the Qiagen DNeasy Blood Extraction Kit. CDR1 and CDR2, per the germline V gene, are SGHAT and FQNNGV. Deletion took 1 base off V and 3 bases off J, with a span of 16 bases between the germline ends. CDR3 length: 16 amino acids, cysteine to phenylalanine. The retained sequence is limited to the CDR3, 48 bases, with the frame set at the first base.

This receptor was identified in a man younger than 40 in good health and CMV-seronegative. The rearrangement combines TRBV11-2 with TRBJ2-7, and possibly TRBD1, on 5 matching bases. Sequenced material: PBMCs. The bases are TGTGCCAGCAGCTTAGTGGGCAGGATAGGGGTCTACGAGCAGTACTTC. It translates to CASSLVGRIGVYEQYF.